Listed below are T cell receptor beta chains from one sample, sequenced in a study of cytomegalovirus exposure and HLA in healthy donors. Profiling relied on immunoSEQ multiplex PCR, and the TCRdb table lists in-frame clones only, not all of them. This sample has about 140,000 clones; more than 60% occur once, and the top ten carry around 6.3%. The sequenced material came from PBMCs. The origin of the receptors is a woman in her sixties or seventies in good health and CMV-seronegative. Each CDR3 is given with its conserved first and last residue. Fields, in order: V gene, CDR3 length, clone size, D gene, CDR3 protein. The D gene is left open where the match is weak. For some rows the clone size is stated as once, few or many, or as a class when expanded; others skip it.

>TRBV5-1|14|once|-
CASSSTGQNNEQFF
>TRBV7-2|13|-|-
CATRGIHTGELFF
>TRBV9|15|once|TRBD2
CASSFSGRGKDTQYF
>TRBV7-8|14|once|TRBD1
CASSARQGYTEAFF
>TRBV5-1|15|-|-
CASSLDGQPNQPQHF
>TRBV7-2|15|-|-
CASSIQGQGSYEQYF
>TRBV29-1|13|few|-
CSVRESSTDTQYF
>TRBV7-9|16|-|TRBD1
CASSIGTGGVNYGYTF
>TRBV10-3|14|-|TRBD1
CAIKGTASNTEAFF
>TRBV19|15|-|TRBD1
CASSVRTGRTDTQYF
>TRBV6-1|15|-|TRBD1
CASSDRGQTSYGYTF
>TRBV7-3|15|-|TRBD1
CASSTSGQGYNEQFF
>TRBV7-3|14|-|TRBD2
CASSVAGGGETQYF
>TRBV25-1|15|-|-
CASRGGGPNTGELFF
>TRBV10-3|15|-|-
CAISGAGNWNNEQFF
>TRBV2|17|-|-
CASSDYRGGPSNQPQHF
>TRBV28|16|few|TRBD1
CASSRDRGGGNSPLHF
>TRBV14|13|-|-
CASSQDLDYEQYF
>TRBV2|14|-|-
CASSELAAYNEQFF
>TRBV11-2|15|-|-
CASSALALGANVLTF
>TRBV5-8|12|-|-
CASSLYNQPQHF
>TRBV5-6|19|-|TRBD1
CASTRNPRGQGGRSYEQYF
>TRBV6-5|13|few|-
CASSPGGDYEQYF
>TRBV19|16|few|-
CASSISRGANTGELFF
>TRBV29-1|13|-|TRBD1
CSVGTGGFYGYTF
>TRBV29-1|11|-|-
CSVSGTGGYTF
>TRBV9|15|-|TRBD1
CASSVGTGVNTEAFF
>TRBV7-2|15|-|-
CASSDPTATNEKLFF
>TRBV2|13|-|-
CASRTGLNTEAFF
>TRBV27|16|-|TRBD2
CASSTGLGRAYNEQFF